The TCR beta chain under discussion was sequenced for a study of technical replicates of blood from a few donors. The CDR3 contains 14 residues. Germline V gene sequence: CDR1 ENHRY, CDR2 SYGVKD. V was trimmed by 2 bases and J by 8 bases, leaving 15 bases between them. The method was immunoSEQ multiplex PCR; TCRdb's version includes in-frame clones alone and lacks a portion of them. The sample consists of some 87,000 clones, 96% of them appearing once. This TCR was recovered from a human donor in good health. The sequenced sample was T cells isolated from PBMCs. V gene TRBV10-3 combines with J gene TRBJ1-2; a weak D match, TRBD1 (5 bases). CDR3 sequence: CAISENQAGKGYTF. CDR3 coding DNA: TGTGCCATCAGTGAGAACCAGGCAGGGAAGGGCTACACCTTC.